What follows is one T cell receptor (beta chain) and its context. No antigen is known for it. This entry comes from a study of T cells after posttransplantation cyclophosphamide. Overall study findings and caveats: Blood and skin or GI T cell repertoires showed limited TRB overlap. Donor-recipient repertoire similarity was low at 1-2 months, rising over year one. TRB clonality was highly associated with recipient CMV seropositivity and reactivation.

Treatment was busulfan-fludarabine conditioning, a marrow graft, and cyclophosphamide on days +3 and +4. Produced via immunoSEQ multiplex PCR; TCRdb's table is partial and in-frame only. This sample yields 17,000 or so clones, of which roughly 92% are seen a single time; roughly 0.52% belongs to the top ten. This TCR was sampled from a male patient between 60 and 69 years old who received an allogeneic stem cell transplant from a related donor and was CMV-positive. Some T cells may be transferred from the graft donor. The starting material was CD4+ T cells sorted from blood, obtained after allogeneic stem cell transplant with posttransplant cyclophosphamide.

The CDR3 sequence is CASSPGQGEDGYTF. The CDR3 DNA reads as TGTGCCAGCAGCCCAGGACAGGGGGAAGATGGCTACACCTTC. The chain uses TRBV9 and TRBJ1-2, with TRBD1 matching 10 bases. Germline CDR1 reads SGDLS; CDR2 reads YYNGEE. V was pared by 4 bases and J by 6 bases, with 6 bases of the junction left unmatched. CDR3 length: 14 amino acids.